The 9 T cell receptor beta chains listed next were all sequenced from one sample in a study of OX40 agonist ivuxolimab in advanced cancers. Method: immunoSEQ multiplex PCR; TCRdb's copy keeps in-frame clones and lacks some. The table lists about 66,000 clones, about 86% of them singletons. The sequences come from CD4+ or CD8+ T cells sorted from blood, collected in a trial of the OX40 agonist ivuxolimab. These TCRs come from an adult with an advanced solid tumor such as melanoma, head and neck, liver or kidney cancer.

The V call is TRBV4-2, the J call TRBJ1-1; D call uncertain. Trimming took 0 bases from V and 11 from J, leaving 10 bases between them. CDR3 length equals 12 residues. Germline assignment: CDR1 LGHNA and CDR2 YNFKEQ. CDR3 nucleotide sequence: TGTGCCAGCAGCCAAGATATGTCTCGCGCTTTCTTT. Its translation is CASSQDMSRAFF.

The chain's CDR3 is CASSLRPEKLFF. The DNA for the CDR3 is TGTGCCAGCAGCCTCCGGCCGGAAAAACTGTTTTTT. The chain has TRBV11-3 and TRBJ1-4, with D unclear. The CDR3 sequence is 12 residues long. V dropped 5 bases and J dropped 8 bases, with 9 bases sitting between them. Looked up from germline, CDR1 is SGHNT and CDR2 is YENEEA.

The chain couples TRBV28 to TRBJ1-5; no clear D gene. Per the germline V gene, CDR1 is MDHEN and CDR2 is SYDVKM. The CDR3 is made up of 13 amino acids. V lost 3 bases to trimming and J lost 3 bases, with 6 bases between them. The CDR3 reads CASSFQNNQPQHF. The CDR3 nucleotides read TGTGCCAGCAGTTTCCAGAACAATCAGCCCCAGCATTTT.

This rearrangement joins TRBV27 to TRBJ2-2; TRBD2 is a possible D gene (6 bases). Between the trimmed V and J ends, which lost 5 bases and 6 bases, there was a span of 16 bases. Germline values: CDR1 MNHEY, CDR2 SMNVEV (reference sequence). This CDR3 is 15 amino acids long. In DNA form, the CDR3 reads TGTGCCAGCAGTCCTCCGAGGCGGGGAGCCGGGGAGCTGTTTTTT. This encodes CASSPPRRGAGELFF.

J is TRBJ2-7 and V is TRBV5-4; D gene uncertain. Germline CDR1 SGHNT, CDR2 YYREEE (reference sequence). V dropped 2 bases and J dropped 3 bases, with 9 bases sitting between them. The CDR3 has 13 residues. The CDR3 coding sequence is TGTGCCAGCAGCTTTCCGACCCTCTACGAGCAGTACTTC. This gives the protein CASSFPTLYEQYF.

The chain carries TRBV7-3 and TRBJ1-2; D not resolved. The V end was cut by 3 bases, the J end by 6 bases, with 11 bases between. The CDR3 totals 13 residues. Germline V gene data show CDR1 as SGHTA and CDR2 as FQGTGA. CDR3 region: CASSFNVRNGYTF. The CDR3 DNA is TGTGCCAGCAGCTTTAACGTCCGGAATGGCTACACCTTC.

This chain joins TRBV6-5 and TRBJ1-1, with 8 nucleotides matching TRBD1. After removal of 10 bases from V and 1 base from J, the junction contained 8 bases not matched to a gene. The germline CDR1 and CDR2 sequences are MNHEY and SVGAGI. The CDR3 sequence is 14 residues long. As DNA, the CDR3 is TGTGCCACCCTCAGGACAGGGCCGAACACTGAAGCTTTCTTT. Translation: CATLRTGPNTEAFF.

This chain connects TRBV5-5 to TRBJ1-5; the match to TRBD1 covers 8 bases. The CDR3 length is 14 residues. V lost 3 bases to trimming and J lost 2 bases; unmatched junction nucleotides: 1. Germline V gene sequence: CDR1 SGHKS, CDR2 YYEKEE (reference sequence). The CDR3: CASSSTGGNQPQHF. CDR3 bases: TGTGCCAGCAGCTCGACAGGGGGCAATCAGCCCCAGCATTTT.

The V call is TRBV15, the J call TRBJ1-3; no definite D call. Germline-derived CDR1 and CDR2 are LNHNV and YYDKDF (reference sequence). The CDR3 contains 15 residues. The V gene lost 1 base and the J gene lost 5 bases, with 12 bases spanning the gap. Here the CDR3 reads CATSRAGRSRNTIYF. In DNA, the CDR3 is TGTGCCACCAGCAGAGCGGGCCGCTCGAGAAACACCATATATTTT.